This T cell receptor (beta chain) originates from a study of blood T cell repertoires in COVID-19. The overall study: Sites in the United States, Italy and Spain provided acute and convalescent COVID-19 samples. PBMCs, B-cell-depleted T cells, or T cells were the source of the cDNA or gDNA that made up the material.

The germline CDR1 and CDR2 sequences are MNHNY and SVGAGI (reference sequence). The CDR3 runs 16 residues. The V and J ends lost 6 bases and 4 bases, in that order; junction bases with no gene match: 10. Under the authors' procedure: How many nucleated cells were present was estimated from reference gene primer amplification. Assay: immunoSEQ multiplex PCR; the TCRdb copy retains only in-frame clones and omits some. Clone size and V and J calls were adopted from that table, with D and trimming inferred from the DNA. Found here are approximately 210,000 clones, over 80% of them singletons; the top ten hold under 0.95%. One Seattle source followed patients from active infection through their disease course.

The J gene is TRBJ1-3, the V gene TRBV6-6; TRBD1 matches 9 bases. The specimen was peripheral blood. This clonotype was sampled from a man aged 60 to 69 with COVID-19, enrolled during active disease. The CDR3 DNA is TGTGCCAGCAGCAGACCGGGACAGGGTGGAGGAAACACCATATATTTT. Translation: CASSRPGQGGGNTIYF.